The subject of this entry is one T cell receptor beta chain. The antigen is unknown. The sample originates from a study of T cell repertoires in cytomegalovirus infection. Across the study: Peptides in the study included HLA-C-restricted and HLA-B-restricted CMV epitopes.

Study observations and caveats: The cumulative frequency of public TCR beta families distinguished individuals who carried CMV together with the relevant HLA.

V lost 5 bases, J lost 6 bases, and 10 bases stayed unmatched. The CDR3 consists of 15 residues. Germline lookup yields CDR1 SGHVS and CDR2 FNYEAQ. TCRdb itself ran the reads through MiXCR, one entry per CDR3 protein. The sample lists about 360,000 distinct CDR3 sequences, about 35% seen once, with 13% in the top ten. This sample comprised cultured PBMCs, obtained from culture after CMV antigen stimulation. The chain carries TRBV7-6 and TRBJ2-3; 8 nucleotides match TRBD2. This sequence was found in a human donor in good health (CMV status not recorded). Some clones in this sample may be carry-over from other donors' samples. The CDR3 DNA is TGTGCCAGCAGCGGGACCTCGGGAGGGGGGGATACGCAGTATTTT. It yields the protein CASSGTSGGGDTQYF.